Presented here are 19 T cell receptor beta chains from one specimen sequenced in a study of CD8+ T cells in alopecia areata. The treatment was: oral pan-JAK inhibitor, 5-10 mg twice daily. Following extraction, RNA underwent reverse transcription to cDNA, which served as the sequencing template. Some clones are missing from TCRdb's copy, which holds only in-frame ones; the method was immunoSEQ multiplex PCR. The top ten hold more than 5.5% of the sample, which has approximately 190,000 clones, about 62% seen once. The sequenced sample was CD4+ T cells sorted from blood, obtained at week 24, from a patient treated with tofacitinib. All receptors come from a human donor with alopecia areata.

This chain links TRBV19 with TRBJ2-1; 8 nucleotides align to TRBD1. Trimming at V came to 7 bases and at J to 5 bases, leaving 4 bases not matched to a gene. Germline values: CDR1 LNHDA, CDR2 SQIVND (reference sequence). CDR3 length: 13 residues. CDR3 coding DNA: TGTGCCAGTAAGGAGACAGGGGACAATGAGCAGTTCTTC. Protein product: CASKETGDNEQFF.

The chain has TRBV28 and TRBJ2-3; D is possibly TRBD2 (5 bases). The CDR3 runs to 13 residues. V was pared by 11 bases and J by 0 bases, with 12 bases between. Germline V lookup: CDR1 MDHEN, CDR2 SYDVKM. The chain's CDR3 is CACAGSSTDTQYF. The CDR3 DNA sequence: TGTGCCTGTGCGGGCAGTAGCACAGATACGCAGTATTTT.

This sequence joins TRBV27 and TRBJ2-7; possibly TRBD1 for D (6 bases). The germline CDR1 and CDR2 sequences are MNHEY and SMNVEV (reference sequence). Deletions cut 4 bases from V and 4 bases from J, with 14 bases between. The CDR3 has 14 residues. The CDR3 sequence is CASSSLTGQYEQYF. Here the CDR3 DNA reads TGTGCCAGCAGTTCCCTAACAGGACAGTACGAGCAGTACTTC.

This chain joins TRBV9 and TRBJ2-1, with TRBD2 identical over 9 bases. The germline V gene encodes CDR1 SGDLS and CDR2 YYNGEE. CDR3 length: 16 amino acids. J lost 0 bases, V lost 3 bases, and 4 bases had no gene match. CDR3 nucleotides: TGTGCCAGCAGCGCGTCTAGCGGGATCTCCTACAATGAGCAGTTCTTC. Its translation: CASSASSGISYNEQFF.

V gene TRBV29-1 combines with J gene TRBJ2-7; TRBD2 matches at 9 bases. V shed 5 bases, J shed 3 bases, and the junction held 17 bases outside the gene matches. The CDR3 spans 17 residues. Germline lookup yields CDR1 SQVTM and CDR2 ANQGSEA. CDR3 DNA sequence: TGCAGCGTTCGTACTGCGGGAGGGACACAGAGATACTACGAGCAGTACTTC. Protein sequence: CSVRTAGGTQRYYEQYF.

V usage is TRBV29-1 and J usage is TRBJ1-3; 7 nucleotides align to TRBD1. CDR1 and CDR2 from the germline V gene are SQVTM and ANQGSEA. V trimming: 6 bases; J trimming: 3 bases; junction bases outside the gene matches: 2. CDR3 size: 12 residues. The CDR3 loop is CSVSGGGNTIYF. CDR3 DNA sequence: TGCAGCGTCTCAGGGGGTGGAAACACCATATATTTT. Combining the CDR3 with reference TRBV29-1 and TRBJ1-3 gives the whole variable domain SAVISQKPSRDICQRGTSLTIQCQVDSQVTMMFWYRQQPGQSLTLIATANQGSEATYESGFVIDKFPISRPNLTFSTLTVSNMSPEDSSIYLCSVSGGGNTIYFGEGSWLTVV.

The gene calls are TRBV9 and TRBJ2-5; D tentatively reads TRBD1 or TRBD2 (5 bases each). V gave up 8 bases and J gave up 5 bases, with 19 bases separating them. CDR1 and CDR2 from the germline V gene are SGDLS and YYNGEE. The CDR3 covers 14 residues. CDR3 sequence reads: CASSNAQGRETQYF. The CDR3 coding sequence is TGTGCCAGTTCAAACGCGCAGGGACGGGAGACCCAGTACTTC.

This clone occurred once. The chain links TRBV27 to TRBJ2-7; D gene uncertain. V was trimmed by 2 bases and J by 4 bases, leaving 12 bases between them. The germline V gene has CDR1 MNHEY and CDR2 SMNVEV (reference sequence). This CDR3 is built from 14 residues. The DNA of the CDR3 is TGTGCCAGCAGTTTACAATGGGTCTCTTACGAGCAGTACTTC. It yields the protein CASSLQWVSYEQYF.

The chain uses TRBV28 and TRBJ2-7; D is perhaps TRBD1 (6 bases). This CDR3 is built from 12 residues. With 7 bases removed from V and 3 bases from J, the gap between germline ends came to 10 bases. Germline assignment: CDR1 MDHEN and CDR2 SYDVKM. The CDR3 is CASTAQGYEQYF. CDR3 nucleotides: TGTGCCAGCACCGCACAGGGCTACGAGCAGTACTTC.

This clone has a handful of counts. The chain is built from TRBV5-1 and TRBJ1-2, with D uncertain. Trimming left V 0 bases short and J 8 bases short, with 17 bases between. Per germline, CDR1 SGHRS and CDR2 YFSETQ. The CDR3 is 15 residues long. CDR3 residues: CASSLVGSAETGYTF. The CDR3 DNA follows: TGCGCCAGCAGCTTGGTTGGGTCCGCGGAGACGGGCTACACCTTC. Full variable domain (remainder filled in from reference TRBV5-1 and TRBJ1-2): KAGVTQTPRYLIKTRGQQVTLSCSPISGHRSVSWYQQTPGQGLQFLFEYFSETQRNKGNFPGRFSGRQFSNSRSEMNVSTLELGDSALYLCASSLVGSAETGYTFGSGTRLTVV.

The chain carries TRBV30 and TRBJ2-7; 9 bases align to TRBD1. Germline V gene data show CDR1 as GTSNPN and CDR2 as SVGIG (reference sequence). The CDR3 loop spans 12 amino acids. With 3 bases clipped from V and 5 bases from J, the junction kept 2 bases outside the gene matches. The CDR3 nucleotides read TGTGCCTGGAGCAGGACAGGGGACGAGCAGTACTTC. It specifies CAWSRTGDEQYF.

The gene calls are TRBV4-1 and TRBJ2-1; 7 nucleotides line up with TRBD2. CDR3 size: 17 residues. The germline CDR1 and CDR2 sequences are MGHRA and YSYEKL. V shed 0 bases, J shed 3 bases, and the junction held 8 bases outside the gene matches. The CDR3 region has the DNA TGCGCCAGCAGCCAAGACGTGGGCGGGGGATACTACAATGAGCAGTTCTTC. Translated: CASSQDVGGGYYNEQFF.

The sample holds a few counts of this clone. CDR3 sequence: CASSQRQGASLEQFF. DNA for the CDR3: TGCGCCAGCAGCCAGAGACAGGGGGCGAGTCTTGAGCAGTTCTTC. The chain links TRBV4-1 to TRBJ2-1; TRBD1 matches at 10 bases. CDR1 and CDR2 (germline): MGHRA, YSYEKL. The CDR3 consists of 15 residues. The V gene end was trimmed by 3 bases and the J gene end by 9 bases; junction bases not matched to a gene: 8.

This rearrangement joins TRBV7-2 to TRBJ1-2; perhaps TRBD1 as D (6 bases). Trimming left V 5 bases short and J 6 bases short, with 13 bases between. The CDR3 runs to 13 residues. Germline V CDR1 and CDR2: SGHTA, FQGNSA. The CDR3 region is CASSPTGLDGYTF. The CDR3 coding sequence is TGTGCCAGCAGCCCGACAGGCCTAGATGGCTACACCTTC.

This sequence joins TRBV25-1 and TRBJ1-1, with TRBD1 matching over 8 bases. There are 16 residues in the CDR3. The V gene end was trimmed by 5 bases and the J gene end by 0 bases; junction bases not matched to a gene: 8. CDR1 and CDR2 from the germline V gene are MGHDK and SYGVNS. The CDR3 spells CASSPRTGKMNTEAFF. The CDR3 nucleotides read TGTGCCAGCAGTCCACGGACAGGGAAGATGAACACTGAAGCTTTCTTT.

The chain combines TRBV29-1 with TRBJ1-5, with D unclear. The germline gives CDR1 SQVTM, CDR2 ANQGSEA. V lost 6 bases and J 4 bases, leaving 13 bases between the germline ends. This CDR3 spans 13 amino acids. The DNA of the CDR3 is TGCAGCGTGGAGGGCGGGTTAAATCAGCCCCAGCATTTT. It is translated as CSVEGGLNQPQHF.

V is TRBV6-1 and J is TRBJ1-4; 7 bases agree with TRBD1. Trimming at V came to 3 bases and at J to 8 bases, leaving 6 bases not matched to a gene. The germline gives CDR1 MNHNS, CDR2 SASEGT. The CDR3 spans 14 residues. This chain's CDR3 is CASSEKTGREKLFF. The CDR3 DNA follows: TGTGCCAGCAGTGAGAAGACAGGGCGAGAAAAACTGTTTTTT.

This clone was seen more than once but under ten times. J is TRBJ1-2 and V is TRBV5-1, with D uncertain. Germline V gene sequence: CDR1 SGHRS, CDR2 YFSETQ. V was trimmed by 6 bases and J by 4 bases, leaving 25 bases between them. The CDR3 is made up of 17 amino acids. As DNA, the CDR3 is TGCGCCAGCACCTCAGAGGGCTCCCTTGGCGTCGGCTATGGCTACACCTTC. Protein product: CASTSEGSLGVGYGYTF.

This clone was counted a few times. V and J are TRBV6-1 and TRBJ2-3; 7 nucleotides match TRBD1. CDR3 size: 14 residues. The V gene's germline CDR1 is MNHNS and CDR2 SASEGT. J gave up 3 bases and V 4 bases, and 4 bases lay outside the gene matches. The CDR3 protein is CASSGQGQTDTQYF. The CDR3 bases are TGTGCCAGCAGTGGTCAGGGACAGACAGATACGCAGTATTTT.